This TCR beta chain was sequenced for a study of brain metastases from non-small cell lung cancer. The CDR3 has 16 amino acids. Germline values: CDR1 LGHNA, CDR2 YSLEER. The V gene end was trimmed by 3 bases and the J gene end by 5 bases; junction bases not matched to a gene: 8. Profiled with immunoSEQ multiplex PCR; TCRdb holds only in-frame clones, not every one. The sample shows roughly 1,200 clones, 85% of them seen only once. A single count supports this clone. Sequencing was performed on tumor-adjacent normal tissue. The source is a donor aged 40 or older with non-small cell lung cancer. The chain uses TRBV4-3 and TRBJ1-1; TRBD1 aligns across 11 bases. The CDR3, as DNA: TGCGCCAGCAGCCAGAGGCCGGGACAGGGGGGGACTGAAGCTTTCTTT. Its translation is CASSQRPGQGGTEAFF.